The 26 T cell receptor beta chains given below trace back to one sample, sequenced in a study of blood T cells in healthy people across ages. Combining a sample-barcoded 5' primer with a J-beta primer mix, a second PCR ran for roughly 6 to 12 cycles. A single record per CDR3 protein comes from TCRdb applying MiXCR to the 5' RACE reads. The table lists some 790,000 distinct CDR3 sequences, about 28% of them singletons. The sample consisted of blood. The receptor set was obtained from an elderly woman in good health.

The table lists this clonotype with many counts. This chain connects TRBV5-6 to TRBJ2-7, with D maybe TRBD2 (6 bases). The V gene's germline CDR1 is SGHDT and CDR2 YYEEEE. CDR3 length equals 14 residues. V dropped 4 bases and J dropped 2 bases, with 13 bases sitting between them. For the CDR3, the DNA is TGTGCCAGCAGCCAGGGACTCCTGCCCTACGAGCAGTACTTC. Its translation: CASSQGLLPYEQYF.

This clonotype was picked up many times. CDR3 protein: CASSYSFTGPLTQYF. CDR3 DNA sequence: TGTGCCAGCAGTTACTCGTTTACAGGACCCCTTACGCAGTATTTT. The J gene is TRBJ2-3, the V gene TRBV6-5; possible D gene TRBD1, 5 bases. The CDR3 loop spans 15 amino acids. Germline-derived CDR1 and CDR2 are MNHEY and SVGAGI. Trimming stripped 0 bases from V and 8 bases from J, with 15 bases between.

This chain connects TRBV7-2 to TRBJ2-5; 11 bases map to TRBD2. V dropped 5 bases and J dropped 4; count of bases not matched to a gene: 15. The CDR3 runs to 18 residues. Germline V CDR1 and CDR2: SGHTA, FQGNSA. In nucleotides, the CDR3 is TGTGCCAGCAGCCATGGGGGGCTAGCGGGGGGACGGTTAGAGACCCAGTACTTC. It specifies CASSHGGLAGGRLETQYF.

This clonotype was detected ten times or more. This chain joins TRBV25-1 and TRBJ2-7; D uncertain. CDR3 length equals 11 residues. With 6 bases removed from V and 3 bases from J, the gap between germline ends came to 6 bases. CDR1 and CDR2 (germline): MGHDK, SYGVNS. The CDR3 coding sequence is TGTGCCAGCAGCGTCGGCTACGAGCAGTACTTC. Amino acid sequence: CASSVGYEQYF.

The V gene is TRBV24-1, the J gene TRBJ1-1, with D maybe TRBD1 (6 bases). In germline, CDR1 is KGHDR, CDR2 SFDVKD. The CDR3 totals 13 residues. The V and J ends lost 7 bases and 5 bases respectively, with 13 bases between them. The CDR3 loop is CATRRSGATEAFF. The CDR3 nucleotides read TGTGCCACCAGAAGGTCAGGGGCGACTGAAGCTTTCTTT.

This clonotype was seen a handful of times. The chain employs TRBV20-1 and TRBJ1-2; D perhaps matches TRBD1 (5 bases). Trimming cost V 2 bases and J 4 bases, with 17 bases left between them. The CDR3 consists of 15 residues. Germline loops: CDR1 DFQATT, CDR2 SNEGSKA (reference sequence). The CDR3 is CSARLRDRGVYGYTF. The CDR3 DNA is TGCAGTGCTAGACTCCGGGACCGAGGGGTCTATGGCTACACCTTC.

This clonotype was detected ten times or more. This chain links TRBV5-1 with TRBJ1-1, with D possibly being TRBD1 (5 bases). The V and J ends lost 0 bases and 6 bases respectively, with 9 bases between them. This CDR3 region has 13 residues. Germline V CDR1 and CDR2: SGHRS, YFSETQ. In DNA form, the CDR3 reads TGCGCCAGCAGCTTGGCCCAGGGTCCTGAAGCTTTCTTT. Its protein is CASSLAQGPEAFF. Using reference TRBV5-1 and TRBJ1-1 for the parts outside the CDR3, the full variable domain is KAGVTQTPRYLIKTRGQQVTLSCSPISGHRSVSWYQQTPGQGLQFLFEYFSETQRNKGNFPGRFSGRQFSNSRSEMNVSTLELGDSALYLCASSLAQGPEAFFGQGTRLTVV.

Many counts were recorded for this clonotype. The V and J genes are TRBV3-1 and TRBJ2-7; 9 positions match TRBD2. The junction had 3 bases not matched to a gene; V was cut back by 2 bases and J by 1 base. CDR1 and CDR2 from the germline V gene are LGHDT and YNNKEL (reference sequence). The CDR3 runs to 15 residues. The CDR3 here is CASSQMAGGSYEQYF. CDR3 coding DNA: TGTGCCAGCAGCCAAATGGCGGGGGGGTCCTACGAGCAGTACTTC.

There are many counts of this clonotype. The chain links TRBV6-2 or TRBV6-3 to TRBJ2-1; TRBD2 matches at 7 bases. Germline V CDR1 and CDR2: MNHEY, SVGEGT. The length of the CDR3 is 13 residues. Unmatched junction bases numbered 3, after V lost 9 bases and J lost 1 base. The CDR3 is CASAGESYNEQFF. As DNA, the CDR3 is TGTGCCAGTGCGGGGGAGTCCTACAATGAGCAGTTCTTC.

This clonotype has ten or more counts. CDR3 in amino acids: CASSTSGEAYEQYF. The CDR3 region has the DNA TGCGCCAGCAGCACTAGCGGGGAAGCCTACGAGCAGTACTTC. J is TRBJ2-7 and V is TRBV5-1; TRBD2 agrees at 10 bases. Germline loops: CDR1 SGHRS, CDR2 YFSETQ. This CDR3 is 14 amino acids long. Unmatched junction bases numbered 3, after V lost 4 bases and J lost 2 bases.

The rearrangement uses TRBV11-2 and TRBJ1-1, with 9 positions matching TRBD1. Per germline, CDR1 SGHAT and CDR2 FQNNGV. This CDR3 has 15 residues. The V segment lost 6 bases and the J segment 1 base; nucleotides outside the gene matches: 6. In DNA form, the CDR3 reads TGTGCCAGCAGACCCAGGACAGGGGCGAACACTGAAGCTTTCTTT. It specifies CASRPRTGANTEAFF.

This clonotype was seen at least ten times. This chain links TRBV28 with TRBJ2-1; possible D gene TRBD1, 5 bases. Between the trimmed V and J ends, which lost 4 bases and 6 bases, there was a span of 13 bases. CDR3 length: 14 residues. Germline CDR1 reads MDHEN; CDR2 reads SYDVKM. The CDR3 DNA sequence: TGTGCCAGCAGTTCCACCAGGGTGGGCAATGAGCAGTTCTTC. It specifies CASSSTRVGNEQFF.

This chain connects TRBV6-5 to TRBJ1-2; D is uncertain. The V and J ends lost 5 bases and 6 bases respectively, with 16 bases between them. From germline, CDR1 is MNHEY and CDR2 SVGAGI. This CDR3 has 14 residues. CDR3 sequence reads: CASSPPAGSNGYTF. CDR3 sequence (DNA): TGTGCCAGCAGTCCCCCCGCGGGGTCCAATGGCTACACCTTC.

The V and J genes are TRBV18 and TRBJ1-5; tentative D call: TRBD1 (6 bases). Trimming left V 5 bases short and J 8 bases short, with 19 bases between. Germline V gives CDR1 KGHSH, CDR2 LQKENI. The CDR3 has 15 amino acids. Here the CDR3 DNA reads TGTGCCAGCTCAACCGGGACAAATAACGTTAAGCCCCAGCATTTT. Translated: CASSTGTNNVKPQHF.

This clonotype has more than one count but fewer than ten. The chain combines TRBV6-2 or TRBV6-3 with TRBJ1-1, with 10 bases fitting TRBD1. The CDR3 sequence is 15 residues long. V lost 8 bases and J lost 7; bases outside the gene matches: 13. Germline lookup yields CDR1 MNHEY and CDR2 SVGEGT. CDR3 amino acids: CASRTGGRDPLEAFF. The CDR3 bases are TGTGCCAGCCGGACAGGGGGACGTGACCCCCTTGAAGCTTTCTTT.

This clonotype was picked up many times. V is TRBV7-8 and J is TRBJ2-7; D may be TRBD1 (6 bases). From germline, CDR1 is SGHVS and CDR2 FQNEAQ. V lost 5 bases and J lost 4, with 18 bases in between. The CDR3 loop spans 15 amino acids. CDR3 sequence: CASSRQVRGTYEQYF. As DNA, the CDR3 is TGTGCCAGCAGCCGACAGGTCCGGGGTACTTACGAGCAGTACTTC.

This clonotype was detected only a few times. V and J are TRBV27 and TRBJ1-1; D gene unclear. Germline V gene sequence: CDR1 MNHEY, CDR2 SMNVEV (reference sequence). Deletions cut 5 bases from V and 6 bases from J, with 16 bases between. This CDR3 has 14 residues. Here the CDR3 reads CASSLHDLRAEAFF. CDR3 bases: TGTGCCAGCAGTCTGCATGACTTGAGAGCTGAAGCTTTCTTT.

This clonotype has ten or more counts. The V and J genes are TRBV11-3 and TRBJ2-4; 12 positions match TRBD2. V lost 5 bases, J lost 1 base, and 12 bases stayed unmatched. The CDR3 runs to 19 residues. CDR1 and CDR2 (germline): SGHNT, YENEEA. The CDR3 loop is CASSGELAGGHLAKNIQYF. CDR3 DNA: TGTGCCAGCAGCGGCGAACTAGCGGGGGGCCACCTCGCCAAAAACATTCAGTACTTC.

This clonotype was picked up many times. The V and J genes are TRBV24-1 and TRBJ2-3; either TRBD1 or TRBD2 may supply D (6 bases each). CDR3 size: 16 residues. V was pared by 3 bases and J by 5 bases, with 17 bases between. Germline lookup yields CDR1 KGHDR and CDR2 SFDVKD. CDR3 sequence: CATSDPAFRGGDTQYF. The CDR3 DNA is TGTGCCACCAGTGATCCTGCCTTCAGGGGAGGAGATACGCAGTATTTT.

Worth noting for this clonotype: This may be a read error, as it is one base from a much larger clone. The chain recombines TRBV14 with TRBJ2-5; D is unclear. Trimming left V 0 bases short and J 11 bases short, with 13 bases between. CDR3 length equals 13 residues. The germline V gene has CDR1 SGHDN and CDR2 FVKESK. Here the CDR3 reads CASSQDYNNEQYF. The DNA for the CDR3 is TGTGCCAGCAGCCAAGACTATAACAATGAGCAGTACTTC.

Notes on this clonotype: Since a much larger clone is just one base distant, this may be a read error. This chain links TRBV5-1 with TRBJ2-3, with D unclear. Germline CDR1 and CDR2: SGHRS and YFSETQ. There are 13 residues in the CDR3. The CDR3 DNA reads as TGCGCCAGCAGCTTGCTCCGCACAGATACGCGGTATTTT. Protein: CASSLLRTDTRYF.

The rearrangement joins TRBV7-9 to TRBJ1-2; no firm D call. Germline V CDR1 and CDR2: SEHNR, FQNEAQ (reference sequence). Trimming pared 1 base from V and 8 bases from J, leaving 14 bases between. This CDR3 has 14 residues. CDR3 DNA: TGTGCCAGCAGCTTAGGAATTCTGCGTGACGGCTACACCTTC. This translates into CASSLGILRDGYTF.

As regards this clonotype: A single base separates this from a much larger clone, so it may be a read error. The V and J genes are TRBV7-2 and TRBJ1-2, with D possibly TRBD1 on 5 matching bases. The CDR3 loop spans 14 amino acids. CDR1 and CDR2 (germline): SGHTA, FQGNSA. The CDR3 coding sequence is TGTGCCGGCAGCACCTACACAGGTCCCTATGGCTACACCTTC. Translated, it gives CAGSTYTGPYGYTF. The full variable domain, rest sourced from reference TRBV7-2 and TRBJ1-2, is GAGVSQSPSNKVTEKGKDVELRCDPISGHTALYWYRQSLGQGLEFLIYFQGNSAPDKSGLPSDRFSAERTGGSVSTLTIQRTQQEDSAVYLCAGSTYTGPYGYTFGSGTRLTVV.

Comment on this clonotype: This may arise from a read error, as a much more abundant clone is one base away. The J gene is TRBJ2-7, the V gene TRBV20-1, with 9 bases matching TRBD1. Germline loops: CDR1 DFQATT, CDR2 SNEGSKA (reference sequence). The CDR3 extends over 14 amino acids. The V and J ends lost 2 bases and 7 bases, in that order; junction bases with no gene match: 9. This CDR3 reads CSARRDRVFNEQYF. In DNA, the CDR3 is TGCAGTGCTAGACGGGACAGGGTGTTCAATGAGCAGTACTTC.

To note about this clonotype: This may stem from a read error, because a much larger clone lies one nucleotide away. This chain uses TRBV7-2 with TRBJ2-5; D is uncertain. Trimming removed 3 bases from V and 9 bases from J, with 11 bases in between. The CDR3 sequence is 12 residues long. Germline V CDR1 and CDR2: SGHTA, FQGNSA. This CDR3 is CASSFARLSQYF. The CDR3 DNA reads TGTGCCAGCAGCTTCGCTAGGCTGTCCCAGTACTTC.

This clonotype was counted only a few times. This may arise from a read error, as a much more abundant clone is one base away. The CDR3 is CAGRPYTGIETQYF. The CDR3 bases are TGTGCCGGCAGGCCCTATACAGGGATTGAGACCCAGTACTTC. The rearrangement joins TRBV6-2 or TRBV6-3 to TRBJ2-5, with TRBD1 as a possible D gene (6 bases). The length of the CDR3 is 14 residues. CDR1 MNHEY and CDR2 SVGEGT come from the germline V gene.